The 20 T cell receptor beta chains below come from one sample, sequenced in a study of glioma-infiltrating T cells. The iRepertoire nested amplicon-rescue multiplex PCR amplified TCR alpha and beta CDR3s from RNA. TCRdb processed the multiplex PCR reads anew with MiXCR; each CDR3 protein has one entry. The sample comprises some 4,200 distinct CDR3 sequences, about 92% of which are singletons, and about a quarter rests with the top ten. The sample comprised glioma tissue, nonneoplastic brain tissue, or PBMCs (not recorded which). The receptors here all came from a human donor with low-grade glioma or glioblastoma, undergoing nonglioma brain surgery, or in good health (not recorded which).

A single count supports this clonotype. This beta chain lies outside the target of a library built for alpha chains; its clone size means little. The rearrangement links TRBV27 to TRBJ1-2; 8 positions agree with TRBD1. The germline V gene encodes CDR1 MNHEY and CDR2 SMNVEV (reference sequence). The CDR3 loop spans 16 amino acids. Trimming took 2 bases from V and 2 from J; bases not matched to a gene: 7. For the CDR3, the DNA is TGTGCCAGCAGTTTAAGGCGGGGACAGGACAACTATGGCTACACCTTC. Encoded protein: CASSLRRGQDNYGYTF.

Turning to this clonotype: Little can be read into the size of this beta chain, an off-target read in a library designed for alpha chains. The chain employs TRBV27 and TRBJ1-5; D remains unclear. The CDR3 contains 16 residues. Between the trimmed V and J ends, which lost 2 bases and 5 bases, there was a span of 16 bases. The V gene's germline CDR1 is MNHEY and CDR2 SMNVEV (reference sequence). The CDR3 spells CASSLSVNLGDQPQHF. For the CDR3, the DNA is TGTGCCAGCAGTTTAAGTGTCAATTTGGGAGATCAGCCCCAGCATTTT.

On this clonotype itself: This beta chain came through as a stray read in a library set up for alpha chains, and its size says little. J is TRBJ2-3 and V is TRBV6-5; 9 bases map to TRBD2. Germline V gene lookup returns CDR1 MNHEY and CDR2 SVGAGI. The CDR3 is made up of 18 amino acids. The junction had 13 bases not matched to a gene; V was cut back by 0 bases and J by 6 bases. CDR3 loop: CASSYSAPGLAGSDTQYF. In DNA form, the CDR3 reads TGTGCCAGCAGTTACTCAGCGCCCGGGCTAGCGGGATCCGATACGCAGTATTTT.

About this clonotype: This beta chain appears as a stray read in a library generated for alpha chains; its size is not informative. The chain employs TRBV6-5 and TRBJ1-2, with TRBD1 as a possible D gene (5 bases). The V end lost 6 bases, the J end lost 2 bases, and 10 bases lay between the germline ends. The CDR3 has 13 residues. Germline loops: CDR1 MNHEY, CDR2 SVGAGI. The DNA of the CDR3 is TGTGCCAGCAGCCCGACAGACAACTATGGCTACACCTTC. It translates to CASSPTDNYGYTF.

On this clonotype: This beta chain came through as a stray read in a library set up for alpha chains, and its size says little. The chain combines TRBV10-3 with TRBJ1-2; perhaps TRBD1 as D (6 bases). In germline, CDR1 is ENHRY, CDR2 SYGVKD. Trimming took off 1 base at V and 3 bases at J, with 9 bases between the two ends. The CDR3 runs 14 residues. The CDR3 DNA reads TGTGCCATCAGTGAGTGGACAGCGGACTATGGCTACACCTTC. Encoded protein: CAISEWTADYGYTF.

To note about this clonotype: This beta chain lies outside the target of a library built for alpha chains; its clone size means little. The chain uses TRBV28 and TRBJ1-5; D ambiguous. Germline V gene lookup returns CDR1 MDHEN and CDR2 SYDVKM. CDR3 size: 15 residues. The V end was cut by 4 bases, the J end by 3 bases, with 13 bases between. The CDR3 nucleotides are TGTGCCAGCAGTTCCTTGGGCAGCTACAATCAGCCCCAGCATTTT. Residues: CASSSLGSYNQPQHF.

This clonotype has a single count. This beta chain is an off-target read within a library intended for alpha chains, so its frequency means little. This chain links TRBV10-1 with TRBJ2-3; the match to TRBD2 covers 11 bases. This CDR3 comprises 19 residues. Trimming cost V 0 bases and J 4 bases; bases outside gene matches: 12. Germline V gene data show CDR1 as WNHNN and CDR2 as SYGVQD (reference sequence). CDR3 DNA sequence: TGCGCCAGCAGTGAGTCTGTTAGGCTAGCGGGAGGCACGGCAGATACGCAGTATTTT. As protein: CASSESVRLAGGTADTQYF.

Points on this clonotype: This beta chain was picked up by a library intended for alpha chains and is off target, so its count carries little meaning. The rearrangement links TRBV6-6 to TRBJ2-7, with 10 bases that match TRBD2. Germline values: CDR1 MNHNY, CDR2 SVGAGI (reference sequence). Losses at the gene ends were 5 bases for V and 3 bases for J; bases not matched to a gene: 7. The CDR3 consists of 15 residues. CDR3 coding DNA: TGTGCCAGCAGTGACCGGACTAGCGGATACTACGAGCAGTACGTC. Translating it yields CASSDRTSGYYEQYV.

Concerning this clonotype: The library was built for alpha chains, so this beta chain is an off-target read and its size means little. The CDR3 bases are TGTGCCAGCAGTTACTCGGGGGCTCTAGATGGCTACACCTTC. Amino acids: CASSYSGALDGYTF. The V gene is TRBV6-5, the J gene TRBJ1-2; weak D call: TRBD1 (6 bases). The V gene lost 0 bases and the J gene lost 6 bases, with 11 bases spanning the gap. Germline V gene lookup returns CDR1 MNHEY and CDR2 SVGAGI. There are 14 residues in the CDR3.

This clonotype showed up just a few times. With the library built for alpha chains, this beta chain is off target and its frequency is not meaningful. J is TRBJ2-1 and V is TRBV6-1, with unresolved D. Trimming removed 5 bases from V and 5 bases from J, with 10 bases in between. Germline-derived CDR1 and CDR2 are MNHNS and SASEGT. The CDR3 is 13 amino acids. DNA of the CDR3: TGTGCCAGCAGTTATCAGGTAGACAATGAGCAGTTCTTC. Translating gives CASSYQVDNEQFF.

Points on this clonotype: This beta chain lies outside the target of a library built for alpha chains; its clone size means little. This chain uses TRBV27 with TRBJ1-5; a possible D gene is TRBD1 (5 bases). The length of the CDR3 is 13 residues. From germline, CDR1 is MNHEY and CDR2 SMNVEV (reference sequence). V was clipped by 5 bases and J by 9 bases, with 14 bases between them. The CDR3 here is CASSRQGLGPQHF. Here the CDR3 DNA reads TGTGCCAGCAGTCGGCAGGGATTAGGGCCCCAGCATTTT.

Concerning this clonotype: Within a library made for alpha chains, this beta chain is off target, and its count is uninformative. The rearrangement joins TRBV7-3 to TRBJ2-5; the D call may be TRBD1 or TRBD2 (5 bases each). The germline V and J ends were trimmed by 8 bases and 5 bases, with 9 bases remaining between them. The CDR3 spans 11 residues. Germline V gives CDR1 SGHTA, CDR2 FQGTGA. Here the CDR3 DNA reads TGTGCCAGCGGGACGACGGAGACCCAGTACTTC. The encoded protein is CASGTTETQYF.

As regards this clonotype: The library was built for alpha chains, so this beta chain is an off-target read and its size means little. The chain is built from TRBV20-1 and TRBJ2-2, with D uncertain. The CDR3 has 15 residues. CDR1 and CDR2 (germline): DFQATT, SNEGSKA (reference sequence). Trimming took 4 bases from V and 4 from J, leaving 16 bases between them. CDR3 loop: CSAKNAALSTGELFF. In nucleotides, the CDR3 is TGCAGTGCTAAGAACGCGGCCTTGAGCACCGGGGAGCTGTTTTTT.

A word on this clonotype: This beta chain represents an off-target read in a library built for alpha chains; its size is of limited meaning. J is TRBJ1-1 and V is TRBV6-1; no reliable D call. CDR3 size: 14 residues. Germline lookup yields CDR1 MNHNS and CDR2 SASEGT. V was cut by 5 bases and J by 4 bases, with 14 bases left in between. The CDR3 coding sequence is TGTGCCAGCAGTCTCAGGATAACGGCCACTGAAGCTTTCTTT. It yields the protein CASSLRITATEAFF.

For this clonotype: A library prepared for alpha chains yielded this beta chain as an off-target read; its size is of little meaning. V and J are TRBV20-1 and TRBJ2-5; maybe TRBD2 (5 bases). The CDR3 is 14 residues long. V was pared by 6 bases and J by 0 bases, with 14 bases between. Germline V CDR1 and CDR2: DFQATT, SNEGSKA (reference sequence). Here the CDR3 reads CSAPGDYNQETQYF. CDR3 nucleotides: TGCAGTGCACCAGGCGACTACAACCAAGAGACCCAGTACTTC.

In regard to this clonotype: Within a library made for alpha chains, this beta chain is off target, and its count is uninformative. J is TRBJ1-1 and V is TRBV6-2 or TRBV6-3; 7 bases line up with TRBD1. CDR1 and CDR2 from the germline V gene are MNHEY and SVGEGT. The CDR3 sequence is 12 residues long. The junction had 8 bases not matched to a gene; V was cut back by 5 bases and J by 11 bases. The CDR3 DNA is TGTGCCAGCAGTCCCTTCGGACAGGCGGCTTTCTTT. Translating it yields CASSPFGQAAFF.

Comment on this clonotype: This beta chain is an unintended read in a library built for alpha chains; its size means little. The CDR3 region is CASSYSGVSDYGYTF. The CDR3 region has the DNA TGTGCCAGCAGTTACTCGGGGGTGTCTGACTATGGCTACACCTTC. This rearrangement joins TRBV6-2 or TRBV6-3 to TRBJ1-2; D possibly corresponds to TRBD1 (5 bases). The V and J ends lost 0 bases and 3 bases respectively, with 11 bases between them. Germline CDR1 reads MNHEY; CDR2 reads SVGEGT. This CDR3 is 15 amino acids long.

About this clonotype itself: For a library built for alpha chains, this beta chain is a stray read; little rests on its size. CDR3 bases: TGTGCCAGCAGTTTATTGGGTTACGAGCAGTACTTC. The encoded protein is CASSLLGYEQYF. The chain combines TRBV6-5 with TRBJ2-7; no reliable D call. This CDR3 region has 12 residues. The ends were cut back, 4 bases at V and 4 bases at J, with 8 bases in the middle. The germline V gene has CDR1 MNHEY and CDR2 SVGAGI.

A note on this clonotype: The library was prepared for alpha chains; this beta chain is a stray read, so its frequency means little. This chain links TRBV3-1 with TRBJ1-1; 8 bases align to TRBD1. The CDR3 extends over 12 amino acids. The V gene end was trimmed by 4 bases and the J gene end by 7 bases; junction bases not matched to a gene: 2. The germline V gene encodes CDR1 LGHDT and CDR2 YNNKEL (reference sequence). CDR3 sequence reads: CASSLGQGEAFF. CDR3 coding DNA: TGTGCCAGCAGCCTCGGACAGGGTGAAGCTTTCTTT.

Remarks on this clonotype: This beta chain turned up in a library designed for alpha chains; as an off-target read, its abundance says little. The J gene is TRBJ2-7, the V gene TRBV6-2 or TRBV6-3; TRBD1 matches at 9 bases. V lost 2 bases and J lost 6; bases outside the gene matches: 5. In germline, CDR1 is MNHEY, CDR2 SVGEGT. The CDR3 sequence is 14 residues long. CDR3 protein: CASSYVGGQGEQYF. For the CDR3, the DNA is TGTGCCAGCAGTTACGTGGGGGGACAGGGCGAGCAGTACTTC.